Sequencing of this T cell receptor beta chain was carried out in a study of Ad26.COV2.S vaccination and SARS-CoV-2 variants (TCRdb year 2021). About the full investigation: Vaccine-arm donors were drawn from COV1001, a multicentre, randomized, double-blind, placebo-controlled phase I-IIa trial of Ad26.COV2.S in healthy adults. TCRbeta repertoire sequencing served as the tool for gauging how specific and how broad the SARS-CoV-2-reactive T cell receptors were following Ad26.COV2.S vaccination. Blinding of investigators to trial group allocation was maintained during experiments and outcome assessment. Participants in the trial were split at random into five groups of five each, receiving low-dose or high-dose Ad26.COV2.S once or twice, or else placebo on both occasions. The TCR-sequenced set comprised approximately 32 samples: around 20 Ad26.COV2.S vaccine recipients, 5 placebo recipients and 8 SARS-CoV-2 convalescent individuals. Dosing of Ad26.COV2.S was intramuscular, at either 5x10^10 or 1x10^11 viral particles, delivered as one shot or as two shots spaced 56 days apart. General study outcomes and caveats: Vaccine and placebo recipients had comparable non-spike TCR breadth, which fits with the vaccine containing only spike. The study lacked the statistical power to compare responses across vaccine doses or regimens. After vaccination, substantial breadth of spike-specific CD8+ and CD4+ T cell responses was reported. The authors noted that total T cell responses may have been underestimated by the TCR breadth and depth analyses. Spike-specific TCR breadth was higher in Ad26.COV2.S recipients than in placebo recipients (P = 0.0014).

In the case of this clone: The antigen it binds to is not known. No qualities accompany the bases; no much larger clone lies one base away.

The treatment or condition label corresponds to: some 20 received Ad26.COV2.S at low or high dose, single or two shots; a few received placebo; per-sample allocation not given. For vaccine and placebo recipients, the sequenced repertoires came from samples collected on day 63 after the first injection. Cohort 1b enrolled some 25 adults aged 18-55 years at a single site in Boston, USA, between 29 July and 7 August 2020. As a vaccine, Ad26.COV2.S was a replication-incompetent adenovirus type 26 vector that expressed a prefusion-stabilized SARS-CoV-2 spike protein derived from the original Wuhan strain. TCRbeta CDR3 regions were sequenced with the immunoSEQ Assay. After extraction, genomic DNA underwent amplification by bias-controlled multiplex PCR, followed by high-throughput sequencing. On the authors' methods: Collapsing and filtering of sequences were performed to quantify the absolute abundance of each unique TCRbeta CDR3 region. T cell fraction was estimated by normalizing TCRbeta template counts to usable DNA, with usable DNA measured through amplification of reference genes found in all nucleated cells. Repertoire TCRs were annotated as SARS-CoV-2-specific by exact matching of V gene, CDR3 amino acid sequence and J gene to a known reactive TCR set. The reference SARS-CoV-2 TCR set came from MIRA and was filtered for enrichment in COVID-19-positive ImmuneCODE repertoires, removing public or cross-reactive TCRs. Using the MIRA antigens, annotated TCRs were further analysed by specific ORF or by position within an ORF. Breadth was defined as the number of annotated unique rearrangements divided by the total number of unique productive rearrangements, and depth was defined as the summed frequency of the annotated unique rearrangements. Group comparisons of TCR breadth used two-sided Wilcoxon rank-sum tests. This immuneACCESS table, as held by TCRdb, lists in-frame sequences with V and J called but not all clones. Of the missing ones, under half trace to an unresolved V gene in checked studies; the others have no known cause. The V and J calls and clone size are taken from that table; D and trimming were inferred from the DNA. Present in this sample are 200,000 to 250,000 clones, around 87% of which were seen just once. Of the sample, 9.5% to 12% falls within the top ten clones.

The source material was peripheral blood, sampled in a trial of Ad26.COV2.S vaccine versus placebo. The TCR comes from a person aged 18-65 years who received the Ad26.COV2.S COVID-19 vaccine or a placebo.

The CDR3 region reads CASRTGTGGLYEQYF. The sequenced DNA is TGTGCCAGCAGAACCGGGACAGGGGGCCTCTACGAGCAGTACTTC. This sequence uses TRBV28 and TRBJ2-7, with TRBD1 matching 12 junction bases. From V the trimming removes 6 bases and from J it removes 3 bases, while the gene matches leave 6 bases of the junction unaccounted for. According to the germline V gene, CDR1 reads MDHEN and CDR2 reads SYDVKM. Reading from cysteine to phenylalanine, the CDR3 counts 15 amino acids. Kept here is only the CDR3 DNA, which spans 45 bases and is read in frame from base 1.